These T cell receptor beta chains were read from a single sample in a study of T cell repertoires in cytomegalovirus infection. No antigens are known for them. MiXCR, run by TCRdb on the reads, gives a single entry per CDR3 protein. The sample lists about 340,000 distinct CDR3 sequences; around 29% were seen once. Sequencing used cultured PBMCs, obtained from culture after CMV antigen stimulation. These receptors were taken from a human donor in good health (CMV status not recorded). Some clones in this sample may be carry-over from other donors' samples. CDR3s include the opening cysteine and the closing phenylalanine or tryptophan. The order of the fields is clone size, D gene, V gene, CDR3 length, J gene, CDR3 protein, CDR3 DNA. A D gene is named only where the DNA matches it firmly. Size is stated for part of the rows, as once, few or many counts, or as a class when the clone is expanded.

clone size: -
D gene: -
V gene: TRBV6-5
CDR3 length: 15
J gene: TRBJ1-4
CDR3 protein: CASNQLDTPNEKLFF
CDR3 DNA: TGTGCCAGCAATCAGCTGGACACCCCTAATGAAAAACTGTTTTTT

clone size: few
D gene: TRBD2
V gene: TRBV20-1
CDR3 length: 18
J gene: TRBJ2-1
CDR3 protein: CSAVLTSGSMSSYNEQFF
CDR3 DNA: TGCAGTGCGGTGCTAACTAGCGGGAGTATGAGCTCCTACAATGAGCAGTTCTTC

clone size: -
D gene: -
V gene: TRBV12-5
CDR3 length: 13
J gene: TRBJ1-1
CDR3 protein: CASALGAYTEAFF
CDR3 DNA: TGTGCTAGTGCCCTTGGGGCATACACTGAAGCTTTCTTT

clone size: few
D gene: -
V gene: TRBV12-3/TRBV12-4
CDR3 length: 14
J gene: TRBJ2-3
CDR3 protein: CASSLSPGVITQYF
CDR3 DNA: TGTGCCAGCAGCCTAAGCCCCGGGGTTATAACGCAGTATTTT

clone size: -
D gene: TRBD1
V gene: TRBV6-8
CDR3 length: 15
J gene: TRBJ2-3
CDR3 protein: CASSQTGDNTDTQYF
CDR3 DNA: TGTGCCAGCAGTCAGACAGGGGACAACACAGATACGCAGTATTTT

clone size: -
D gene: TRBD2
V gene: TRBV5-1
CDR3 length: 15
J gene: TRBJ2-5
CDR3 protein: CASSRSGVNQETQYF
CDR3 DNA: TGCGCCAGCAGCCGGAGCGGGGTGAACCAAGAGACCCAGTACTTC

clone size: few
D gene: TRBD2
V gene: TRBV6-5
CDR3 length: 14
J gene: TRBJ2-1
CDR3 protein: CASSRGGHYNEQFF
CDR3 DNA: TGTGCCAGCAGTCGGGGGGGACACTACAATGAGCAGTTCTTC

clone size: few
D gene: TRBD1
V gene: TRBV12-3/TRBV12-4
CDR3 length: 16
J gene: TRBJ2-2
CDR3 protein: CASRRSTGRNTGELFF
CDR3 DNA: TGTGCCAGCAGGCGTTCGACAGGGAGGAACACCGGGGAGCTGTTTTTT

clone size: few
D gene: -
V gene: TRBV10-3
CDR3 length: 14
J gene: TRBJ1-6
CDR3 protein: CAITRDNDNSPLHF
CDR3 DNA: TGTGCCATCACCAGGGACAACGATAATTCACCCCTCCACTTT

clone size: -
D gene: -
V gene: TRBV7-3
CDR3 length: 13
J gene: TRBJ1-1
CDR3 protein: CASSLDVGTEAFF
CDR3 DNA: TGTGCCAGCAGCTTAGACGTGGGCACTGAAGCTTTCTTT

clone size: -
D gene: -
V gene: TRBV7-9
CDR3 length: 14
J gene: TRBJ2-5
CDR3 protein: CASTQQGSQETQYF
CDR3 DNA: TGTGCCAGCACCCAACAGGGATCCCAAGAGACCCAGTACTTC

clone size: few
D gene: TRBD1
V gene: TRBV6-1
CDR3 length: 17
J gene: TRBJ1-2
CDR3 protein: CASVDSYQTGFRNGYTF
CDR3 DNA: TGTGCCAGCGTCGACAGCTACCAGACAGGGTTCAGGAATGGCTACACCTTC

clone size: -
D gene: -
V gene: TRBV20-1
CDR3 length: 12
J gene: TRBJ1-1
CDR3 protein: CSAKRLNTEAFF
CDR3 DNA: TGCAGTGCTAAAAGACTGAACACTGAAGCTTTCTTT

clone size: few
D gene: -
V gene: TRBV6-1
CDR3 length: 14
J gene: TRBJ1-2
CDR3 protein: CASSEGAVSYGYTF
CDR3 DNA: TGTGCCAGCAGTGAAGGGGCGGTTTCCTATGGCTACACCTTC

clone size: -
D gene: -
V gene: TRBV19
CDR3 length: 15
J gene: TRBJ1-1
CDR3 protein: CASIPKWQVNTEAFF
CDR3 DNA: TGTGCCAGTATCCCAAAGTGGCAGGTGAACACTGAAGCTTTCTTT

clone size: few
D gene: TRBD2
V gene: TRBV7-2
CDR3 length: 16
J gene: TRBJ2-1
CDR3 protein: CASSSLGGTSSGEQFF
CDR3 DNA: TGTGCCAGCAGTTCTCTCGGAGGGACTAGCTCGGGTGAGCAGTTCTTC

clone size: -
D gene: -
V gene: TRBV6-2/TRBV6-3
CDR3 length: 15
J gene: TRBJ2-1
CDR3 protein: CASTYGGISNNEQFF
CDR3 DNA: TGTGCCAGCACCTATGGCGGGATCTCCAACAATGAGCAGTTCTTC

clone size: few
D gene: -
V gene: TRBV12-5
CDR3 length: 12
J gene: TRBJ1-1
CDR3 protein: CASGLEDTEAFF
CDR3 DNA: TGTGCTAGTGGTTTAGAGGACACTGAAGCTTTCTTT

clone size: few
D gene: -
V gene: TRBV6-1
CDR3 length: 13
J gene: TRBJ1-2
CDR3 protein: CASSKDGIYGYTF
CDR3 DNA: TGTGCCAGCAGTAAGGACGGGATCTATGGCTACACCTTC

clone size: few
D gene: -
V gene: TRBV20-1
CDR3 length: 18
J gene: TRBJ1-2
CDR3 protein: CSARDHGGRQTPYYGYTF
CDR3 DNA: TGCAGTGCTAGAGATCATGGGGGACGGCAAACCCCCTACTATGGCTACACCTTC

clone size: -
D gene: -
V gene: TRBV12-3/TRBV12-4
CDR3 length: 15
J gene: TRBJ1-5
CDR3 protein: CASSPREGTNQPQHF
CDR3 DNA: TGTGCCAGCAGTCCCCGGGAGGGTACCAATCAGCCCCAGCATTTT

clone size: -
D gene: -
V gene: TRBV7-2
CDR3 length: 16
J gene: TRBJ1-3
CDR3 protein: CASSLATPSSGNTIYF
CDR3 DNA: TGTGCCAGCAGCTTAGCAACTCCGAGCTCTGGAAACACCATATATTTT

clone size: -
D gene: -
V gene: TRBV12-3/TRBV12-4
CDR3 length: 19
J gene: TRBJ2-4
CDR3 protein: CASTPVSGLIFSAKNIQYF
CDR3 DNA: TGTGCCAGCACCCCGGTTTCGGGGTTGATTTTTTCTGCCAAAAACATTCAGTACTTC

clone size: few
D gene: TRBD2
V gene: TRBV2
CDR3 length: 17
J gene: TRBJ2-3
CDR3 protein: CASSDVRGTRGTDTQYF
CDR3 DNA: TGTGCCAGCAGTGACGTGCGGGGGACTAGGGGCACAGATACGCAGTATTTT

clone size: -
D gene: TRBD1
V gene: TRBV5-4
CDR3 length: 15
J gene: TRBJ2-5
CDR3 protein: CATALGQGTQETQYF
CDR3 DNA: TGTGCCACTGCGCTAGGACAGGGGACCCAAGAGACCCAGTACTTC

clone size: many
D gene: -
V gene: TRBV7-2
CDR3 length: 14
J gene: TRBJ2-3
CDR3 protein: CASSLQRGTDTQYF
CDR3 DNA: TGTGCCAGCAGCTTGCAGCGAGGCACAGATACGCAGTATTTT

clone size: few
D gene: -
V gene: TRBV29-1
CDR3 length: 18
J gene: TRBJ2-1
CDR3 protein: CSVEEKTGTRGVHNEQFF
CDR3 DNA: TGCAGCGTTGAAGAAAAGACCGGGACCCGGGGAGTGCACAATGAGCAGTTCTTC

clone size: -
D gene: -
V gene: TRBV18
CDR3 length: 16
J gene: TRBJ2-1
CDR3 protein: CASSPGPGLFYNEQFF
CDR3 DNA: TGTGCCAGCTCACCAGGGCCGGGACTTTTTTACAATGAGCAGTTCTTC

clone size: few
D gene: TRBD1
V gene: TRBV12-3/TRBV12-4
CDR3 length: 14
J gene: TRBJ2-5
CDR3 protein: CASTTDRDQETQYF
CDR3 DNA: TGTGCCAGCACCACGGACAGGGATCAAGAGACCCAGTACTTC

clone size: many
D gene: TRBD2
V gene: TRBV7-3
CDR3 length: 16
J gene: TRBJ2-5
CDR3 protein: CASSVRLAGGRETQYF
CDR3 DNA: TGTGCCAGCAGCGTCCGACTAGCGGGGGGCAGGGAGACCCAGTACTTC

clone size: many
D gene: TRBD1
V gene: TRBV7-6
CDR3 length: 16
J gene: TRBJ2-7
CDR3 protein: CASSSGQGEGSYEQYF
CDR3 DNA: TGTGCCAGCAGCTCAGGACAGGGGGAAGGCTCCTACGAGCAGTACTTC

clone size: -
D gene: -
V gene: TRBV6-5
CDR3 length: 14
J gene: TRBJ1-3
CDR3 protein: CASSYTGTGNTIYF
CDR3 DNA: TGTGCCAGCAGTTACACAGGGACAGGAAACACCATATATTTT

clone size: -
D gene: -
V gene: TRBV28
CDR3 length: 15
J gene: TRBJ2-7
CDR3 protein: CASSFGPGLLYEQYF
CDR3 DNA: TGTGCCAGCAGTTTCGGGCCAGGACTCCTATACGAGCAGTACTTC

clone size: -
D gene: -
V gene: TRBV4-1
CDR3 length: 16
J gene: TRBJ1-3
CDR3 protein: CASSQDPPIPGNTIYF
CDR3 DNA: TGCGCCAGCAGCCAAGATCCCCCGATTCCTGGAAACACCATATATTTT

clone size: -
D gene: TRBD1
V gene: TRBV4-1
CDR3 length: 15
J gene: TRBJ2-1
CDR3 protein: CASSQAYTGVHEQFF
CDR3 DNA: TGCGCCAGCAGCCAGGCCTACACAGGGGTTCATGAGCAGTTCTTC

clone size: -
D gene: -
V gene: TRBV27
CDR3 length: 14
J gene: TRBJ1-5
CDR3 protein: CASSLFGGSQPQHF
CDR3 DNA: TGTGCCAGCAGTTTATTCGGGGGGTCCCAGCCCCAGCATTTT

clone size: -
D gene: -
V gene: TRBV6-8
CDR3 length: 14
J gene: TRBJ1-2
CDR3 protein: CASSQGSYNYGYTF
CDR3 DNA: TGTGCCAGCAGCCAGGGGTCCTATAACTATGGCTACACCTTC

clone size: many
D gene: -
V gene: TRBV7-3
CDR3 length: 16
J gene: TRBJ2-1
CDR3 protein: CASSLSGGVSYNEQFF
CDR3 DNA: TGTGCCAGCAGCTTGTCTGGCGGGGTCTCCTACAATGAGCAGTTCTTC

clone size: many
D gene: TRBD2
V gene: TRBV7-2
CDR3 length: 15
J gene: TRBJ2-1
CDR3 protein: CASSAQTSGGAGQFF
CDR3 DNA: TGTGCCAGCAGCGCCCAGACTAGCGGGGGGGCCGGGCAGTTCTTC

clone size: -
D gene: -
V gene: TRBV10-3
CDR3 length: 11
J gene: TRBJ2-1
CDR3 protein: CAIKEYNEQFF
CDR3 DNA: TGTGCCATCAAGGAGTACAATGAGCAGTTCTTC

clone size: -
D gene: -
V gene: TRBV6-5
CDR3 length: 15
J gene: TRBJ1-3
CDR3 protein: CASRQGQHSGNTIYF
CDR3 DNA: TGTGCCAGCAGACAAGGACAGCACTCTGGAAACACCATATATTTT

clone size: few
D gene: -
V gene: TRBV20-1
CDR3 length: 16
J gene: TRBJ1-6
CDR3 protein: CSAPRAGELYNSPLHF
CDR3 DNA: TGCAGTGCCCCCCGCGCAGGGGAGTTATATAATTCACCCCTCCACTTT

clone size: many
D gene: -
V gene: TRBV9
CDR3 length: 14
J gene: TRBJ2-7
CDR3 protein: CASSVGPDPYEQYF
CDR3 DNA: TGTGCCAGCAGCGTAGGTCCAGACCCCTACGAGCAGTACTTC

clone size: -
D gene: TRBD1
V gene: TRBV12-3/TRBV12-4
CDR3 length: 15
J gene: TRBJ1-3
CDR3 protein: CASSFGDRVGNTIYF
CDR3 DNA: TGTGCCAGCAGTTTTGGGGACAGGGTGGGAAACACCATATATTTT

clone size: -
D gene: TRBD2
V gene: TRBV7-2
CDR3 length: 17
J gene: TRBJ2-3
CDR3 protein: CASSSKIAGGLSDTQYF
CDR3 DNA: TGTGCCAGCAGCTCAAAAATAGCGGGGGGGCTTTCAGATACGCAGTATTTT

clone size: -
D gene: -
V gene: TRBV19
CDR3 length: 12
J gene: TRBJ1-1
CDR3 protein: CASSEQEGEAFF
CDR3 DNA: TGTGCCAGTAGTGAGCAGGAGGGAGAAGCTTTCTTT

clone size: few
D gene: TRBD1
V gene: TRBV2
CDR3 length: 15
J gene: TRBJ1-2
CDR3 protein: CASLRTGLAYYGYTF
CDR3 DNA: TGTGCCAGCCTACGGACAGGACTTGCTTACTATGGCTACACCTTC

clone size: -
D gene: -
V gene: TRBV3-1
CDR3 length: 17
J gene: TRBJ2-1
CDR3 protein: CASSRGGRGSRNNEQFF
CDR3 DNA: TGTGCCAGCAGCCGAGGGGGGCGCGGGAGTAGGAACAATGAGCAGTTCTTC